The rows below give T cell receptor beta chains drawn from one sample of a study of radiation and T cells in renal cell carcinoma. The method was immunoSEQ multiplex PCR; TCRdb's version includes in-frame clones alone and lacks a portion of them. The sample includes around 100,000 clones, 80% to 90% of them seen just once. This specimen was blood, taken from a patient whose treatment included radiotherapy and nephrectomy. The receptors originated from a man aged 60-69 years with renal cell carcinoma. Both conserved end residues are part of each CDR3. D genes are given only for firm matches.

v_call: TRBV7-9
d_call: .
j_call: TRBJ2-7
cdr3_aa: CASSLVGGPYEQYF
cdr3_nt: TGTGCCAGCAGCTTAGTTGGGGGACCCTACGAGCAGTACTTC

v_call: TRBV6-1
d_call: .
j_call: TRBJ1-5
cdr3_aa: CASAPPGAGNQPQHF
cdr3_nt: TGTGCCAGCGCGCCCCCAGGGGCAGGCAATCAGCCCCAGCATTTT

v_call: TRBV15
d_call: .
j_call: TRBJ1-2
cdr3_aa: CATSRDRPYGYTF
cdr3_nt: TGTGCCACCAGCAGAGATCGGCCGTATGGCTACACCTTC

v_call: TRBV7-2
d_call: TRBD1
j_call: TRBJ2-7
cdr3_aa: CASSPTGGSYEQYF
cdr3_nt: TGTGCCAGCAGCCCGACAGGGGGCTCCTACGAGCAGTACTTC

v_call: TRBV29-1
d_call: .
j_call: TRBJ2-3
cdr3_aa: CSESGSTDTQYF
cdr3_nt: TGCAGCGAAAGCGGTAGCACAGATACGCAGTATTTT

v_call: TRBV6-5
d_call: TRBD2
j_call: TRBJ2-3
cdr3_aa: CVSRPGLASDTQYF
cdr3_nt: TGTGTCAGCAGGCCGGGACTAGCGTCAGATACGCAGTATTTT

v_call: TRBV6-6
d_call: .
j_call: TRBJ1-2
cdr3_aa: CAAFLKGNYGYTF
cdr3_nt: TGTGCCGCGTTTCTCAAGGGTAACTATGGCTACACCTTC

v_call: TRBV5-1
d_call: TRBD2
j_call: TRBJ2-2
cdr3_aa: CASSSGPNTGELFF
cdr3_nt: TGCGCCAGCTCTAGCGGCCCGAACACCGGGGAGCTGTTTTTT

v_call: TRBV5-1
d_call: .
j_call: TRBJ2-1
cdr3_aa: CASSLQITGLIGNEQFF
cdr3_nt: TGCGCCAGCAGCTTGCAAATCACAGGGTTAATCGGGAATGAGCAGTTCTTC

v_call: TRBV5-4
d_call: TRBD2
j_call: TRBJ2-3
cdr3_aa: CASSWAYTSGRDTQYF
cdr3_nt: TGTGCCAGCAGCTGGGCCTATACTAGCGGGAGAGATACGCAGTATTTT

v_call: TRBV5-4
d_call: .
j_call: TRBJ2-7
cdr3_aa: CASSLAPTETYEQYF
cdr3_nt: TGTGCCAGCAGCTTGGCCCCGACGGAAACCTACGAGCAGTACTTC